Listed below are T cell receptor beta chains from one sample, sequenced in a study of CD8 T cells in ankylosing spondylitis. TCRdb used MiXCR to reprocess the 5' RACE reads, holding one entry per CDR3 protein. Of approximately 250,000 distinct CDR3 sequences listed, roughly a quarter are singletons. Sequenced: blood, either unsorted or a sorted T cell fraction (not recorded which). Every receptor here comes from a male donor with ankylosing spondylitis or in good health (not recorded which). CDR3s include the opening cysteine and the closing phenylalanine or tryptophan.

TRBV28	CASSPGTATSYEQYF
TRBV12-3/TRBV12-4	CASKGQGGHEQYF
TRBV4-2	CASSQGSGGGYNEQFF
TRBV7-2	CASSLGSAGETQYF
TRBV7-8	CASSYWSDPGNTIYF
TRBV7-9	CAITLGVRTDTQYF
TRBV20-1	CSARQGTAKNIQYF
TRBV7-9	CASRLMEILSGANVLTF
TRBV18	CASSPRQGGTSSYEQYF
TRBV20-1	CSASYEGNIQYF
TRBV12-3/TRBV12-4	CASSLYRRHTGELFF
TRBV29-1	CSVGSWKRGNEETQYF
TRBV4-1	CASREAASGGLKRFF
TRBV10-3	CAISSPSGRNIQYF
TRBV20-1	CSASRDRRRSYEQYF
TRBV29-1	CSVVYGGSETQYF
TRBV12-3/TRBV12-4	CASSQRVLAGELFF
TRBV20-1	CSAPEPGGQSTEAFF
TRBV10-3	CAIRLSGGAEAFF
TRBV11-2	CASSLPRSSYNEQFF
TRBV20-1	CSATRALGTEAFF
TRBV6-1	CASRPNRDGDQPQHF
TRBV7-9	CASSFYGTRNNYGYTF
TRBV6-5	CASSLGQGIHLAYEQYF
TRBV15	CATSRDSWSIRSYNEQFF
TRBV20-1	CTGQPGETQYF
TRBV5-5	CASSWTGLGEQYF
TRBV7-8	CASSPIRGPRNIQYF
TRBV29-1	CSVEGGGLGFF
TRBV20-1	CSAAGGSHGYTF
TRBV20-1	CSASRVLGAGELFF
TRBV6-5	CASSYGQSTSKNIQYF
TRBV20-1	CSALTSPTGELFF
TRBV20-1	CSARDGGAHYGYTF
TRBV5-3	CARSPHGATGDYGYTF
TRBV28	CASLSGKNEQYF
TRBV20-1	CSARRTENQPQHF
TRBV5-5	CASRPGGTNTDTQYF
TRBV3-1	CASSPYGLVGETQYF
TRBV9	CASSAGEGIGAYEQYF
TRBV10-3	CAISDPLKGTYEQYF
TRBV20-1	CSARERAAPNSPLHF
TRBV15	CATSRDFPRQRSSYEQYF
TRBV6-2/TRBV6-3	CASSRTANTGELFF
TRBV10-3	CAISENSYEQYF
TRBV4-2	CASSRDIISYEQYF
TRBV10-1	CASSFPSGTQYF
TRBV15	CATGRDEHNSPLHF
TRBV25-1	CASSGRGVAGANVLTF
TRBV12-3/TRBV12-4	CASSLRGTSYEQYF
TRBV20-1	CSARVMTVNTGELFF
TRBV12-3/TRBV12-4	CASSAGPGSLF
TRBV29-1	CSVNTGGTDTQYF
TRBV6-1	CASWTGAGYEQYF